Shown below are 7 T cell receptor beta chains from a single sample sequenced in a study of T cells in Graves' hyperthyroidism and ophthalmopathy. There were TCR beta CDR3 regions amplified from RNA transcripts. The TCR CDR3 first-round RT-PCR relied on the HTBI primer set. One entry per CDR3 protein results from TCRdb running MiXCR on the multiplex PCR reads. Here the sample spans 470,000 or so distinct CDR3 sequences, less than 25% being singletons. The specimen sequenced was blood. The receptors derive from a man in his late teens or twenties with Graves' hyperthyroidism.

This clonotype was found many times. V is TRBV6-5 and J is TRBJ2-7, with 10 nucleotides matching TRBD1. This CDR3 has 13 amino acids. Per germline, CDR1 MNHEY and CDR2 SVGAGI. J lost 6 bases, V lost 2 bases, and 1 base had no gene match. The CDR3 DNA follows: TGTGCCAGCAGTTACGGGACAGGGGTCGAGCAGTACTTC. It is translated as CASSYGTGVEQYF.

This clonotype occurred many times. V and J are TRBV27 and TRBJ2-7; tentatively, D is TRBD1 (6 bases). Germline-derived CDR1 and CDR2 are MNHEY and SMNVEV (reference sequence). CDR3 length: 14 residues. Trimming removed 6 bases from V and 3 bases from J, with 15 bases in between. DNA for the CDR3: TGTGCCAGCAGCCAGGGGTCCACATTCTACGAGCAGTACTTC. Residues: CASSQGSTFYEQYF.

The sample holds many counts of this clonotype. The chain recombines TRBV11-2 with TRBJ2-7, with 7 bases lining up with TRBD1. The V gene's germline CDR1 is SGHAT and CDR2 FQNNGV. The CDR3 is 16 residues long. Trimming cost V 4 bases and J 3 bases; bases outside gene matches: 12. CDR3 amino acids: CASSSLTGVLFYEQYF. The DNA for the CDR3 is TGTGCCAGCAGCTCGTTAACAGGGGTCTTATTCTACGAGCAGTACTTC.

This chain joins TRBV30 and TRBJ1-2; D may be TRBD1 (5 bases). The CDR3 sequence is 14 residues long. Trimming cost V 0 bases and J 8 bases, with 16 bases left between them. Germline V lookup: CDR1 GTSNPN, CDR2 SVGIG (reference sequence). The CDR3 DNA reads as TGTGCCTGGAGTGTACTAGGGGCGATAGGAGGCTACACCTTC. Translated: CAWSVLGAIGGYTF.

This clonotype was recorded at least ten times. This sequence joins TRBV28 and TRBJ1-5; TRBD1 matches at 10 bases. Germline CDR1 MDHEN, CDR2 SYDVKM. The junction had 12 bases not matched to a gene; V was cut back by 4 bases and J by 6 bases. The CDR3 is 17 residues long. The CDR3 nucleotides read TGTGCCAGCAGTTCCTGGACAGGGGGAGTGATAAGTCAGCCCCAGCATTTT. Translation gives CASSSWTGGVISQPQHF.

This clonotype has more than one count but fewer than ten. The gene calls are TRBV18 and TRBJ1-1; D is uncertain. Trimming shortened V by 6 bases and J by 6 bases, and 17 bases separated the two germline ends. Germline V gene sequence: CDR1 KGHSH, CDR2 LQKENI. This CDR3 has 14 residues. CDR3 DNA sequence: TGTGCCAGCTCCAACGGGTCCTCAATTGCTGAAGCTTTCTTT. Its translation: CASSNGSSIAEAFF.

This clonotype was detected a few times. The rearrangement uses TRBV3-1 and TRBJ1-5, with a tentative D call TRBD1 (5 bases). This CDR3 contains 16 residues. Germline CDR1 LGHDT, CDR2 YNNKEL (reference sequence). The V gene lost 1 base and the J gene lost 7 bases, with 17 bases spanning the gap. Written as DNA, the CDR3 is TGTGCCAGCAGCCAAGGGGGGACCGGGAGTAGACAGCCCCAGCATTTT. Translated, it gives CASSQGGTGSRQPQHF.